Each of the 5 T cell receptor beta chains below was sequenced from the same sample in a study of tissue T cells after allogeneic stem cell transplantation. Described time point: mouse harvest day 7 after allogeneic transplant. Each mouse received 10^7 T-cell-depleted marrow cells plus 10^6 splenic CD5+ T cells by tail vein. Generated by immunoSEQ multiplex PCR, the TCRdb table keeps only in-frame clones and is missing some. The profile covers more than 6,500 clones, with 50% to 55% appearing a single time and more than 10% taken by the ten largest. The sample comprised lymph node tissue. These receptors all stem from a female BALB/c mouse given C57BL/6 T cells with graft-versus-host disease after an allogeneic hematopoietic cell transplant.

Points on this clone: Germline and genes: mouse. Read data end 1 residue before the CDR3 end; the end is taken from the germline J gene. V and J are TRBV13-3 and TRBJ2-7; possible D gene TRBD2, 6 bases. Per germline, CDR1 NNHDY and CDR2 SYVADS. V was pared by 1 base and J by 0 bases, with 11 bases between. This CDR3 is built from 15 residues. Here the CDR3 reads CASSDPGGSSYEQYF. The CDR3 bases that were read are TGTGCCAGCAGTGATCCGGGGGGTAGCTCCTATGAACAGTAC.

In the case of this clone: Gene labels here are mouse ones. From the germline J gene comes the end of the CDR3, since the read stops 1 residue before it. The rearrangement uses TRBV26 and TRBJ2-4; D is unclear. Germline V gives CDR1 KGHPV, CDR2 FQNQEV (reference sequence). The V end lost 1 base, the J end lost 2 bases, and 4 bases lay between the germline ends. The CDR3 covers 13 residues. CDR3 DNA, as far as it was read: TGTGCCAGCAGTCTGTGGCTTCAAAACACCTTGTAC. This encodes CASSLWLQNTLY. The CDR3, in full, reads CASSLWLQNTLYF.

About this clone: The gene names here belong to mouse. From the germline J gene comes the end of the CDR3, since the read stops 1 residue before it. The chain is built from TRBV16 and TRBJ2-7; TRBD2 is a possible D gene (5 bases). The germline V gene encodes CDR1 SGHSA and CDR2 FRNQAP. V lost 2 bases and J 3 bases, leaving 8 bases between the germline ends. The CDR3 loop spans 13 amino acids. The sequenced CDR3 bases are TGTGCAAGCAGCTTACCTGGGTTCTATGAACAGTAC. This codes for CASSLPGFYEQY. The CDR3 reads in full as CASSLPGFYEQYF.

This clone is categorized as medium-sized. Mouse gene names and germline throughout. Coverage ceases 1 residue before the CDR3 finishes, and the germline J gene fills in the end. The J gene is TRBJ2-5, the V gene TRBV12-2; D may match TRBD1 or TRBD2 (6 bases each). The V end lost 0 bases, the J end lost 6 bases, and 9 bases lay between the germline ends. The CDR3 sequence is 13 residues long. Per germline, CDR1 SGHLS and CDR2 HYDKME. The CDR3 is CASSLGGDDTQYF. CDR3 DNA, as far as it was read: TGTGCCAGCTCTCTCGGGGGCGATGACACCCAGTAC.

This clone was seen only a few times. The gene symbols are mouse symbols. The CDR3 goes on 1 residue after the read ends, and that part is filled in from the germline J gene. The chain carries TRBV2 and TRBJ2-5, with 8 bases aligning to TRBD1. The CDR3 totals 13 residues. V shed 4 bases and J 4 bases; nucleotides not matched to a gene: 1. Germline values: CDR1 LGHNA, CDR2 YSYQKL. CDR3 in amino acids: CASSLTGEDTQYF. The CDR3 bases that were read are TGTGCCAGCAGCCTGACAGGGGAAGACACCCAGTAC.